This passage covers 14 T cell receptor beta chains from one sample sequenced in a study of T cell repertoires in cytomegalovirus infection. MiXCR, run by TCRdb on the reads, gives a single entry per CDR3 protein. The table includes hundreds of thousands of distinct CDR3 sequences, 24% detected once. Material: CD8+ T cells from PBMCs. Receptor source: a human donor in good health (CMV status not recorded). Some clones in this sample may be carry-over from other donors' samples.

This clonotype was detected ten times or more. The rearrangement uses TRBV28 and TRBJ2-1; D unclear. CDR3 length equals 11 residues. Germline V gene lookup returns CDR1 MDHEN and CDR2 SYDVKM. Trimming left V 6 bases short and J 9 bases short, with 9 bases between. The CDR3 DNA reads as TGTGCCAGCAGCCTACCCTCTGAGCAGTTCTTC. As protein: CASSLPSEQFF.

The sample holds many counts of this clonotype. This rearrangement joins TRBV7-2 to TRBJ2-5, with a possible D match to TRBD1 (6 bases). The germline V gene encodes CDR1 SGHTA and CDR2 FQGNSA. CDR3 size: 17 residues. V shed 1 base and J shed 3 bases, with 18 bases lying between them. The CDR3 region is CASSLGTQGSPKETQYF. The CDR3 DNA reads TGTGCCAGCAGCTTAGGCACACAGGGAAGTCCTAAAGAGACCCAGTACTTC.

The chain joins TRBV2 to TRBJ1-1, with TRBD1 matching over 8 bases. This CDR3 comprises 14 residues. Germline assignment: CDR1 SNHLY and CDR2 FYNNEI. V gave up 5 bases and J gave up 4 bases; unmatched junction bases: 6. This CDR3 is CASSYRGMITEAFF. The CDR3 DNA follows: TGTGCCAGCAGTTACAGGGGGATGATCACTGAAGCTTTCTTT.

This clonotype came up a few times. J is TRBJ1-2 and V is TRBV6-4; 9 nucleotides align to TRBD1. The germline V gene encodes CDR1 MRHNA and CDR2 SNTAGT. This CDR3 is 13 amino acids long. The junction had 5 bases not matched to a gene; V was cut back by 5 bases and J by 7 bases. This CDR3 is CASSRDRASGYTF. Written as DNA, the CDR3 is TGTGCCAGCAGTCGGGACAGGGCGTCTGGCTACACCTTC.

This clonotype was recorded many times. The CDR3 nucleotides are TGTGCCAGCAGCTTAGGTTGGTCAGGGCTGAACACTGAAGCTTTCTTT. It is translated as CASSLGWSGLNTEAFF. This chain joins TRBV7-6 and TRBJ1-1; D might be TRBD1 (5 bases). Looked up from germline, CDR1 is SGHVS and CDR2 is FNYEAQ. The CDR3 sequence is 16 residues long. Trimming removed 1 base at V and 0 bases at J, with 12 bases between.

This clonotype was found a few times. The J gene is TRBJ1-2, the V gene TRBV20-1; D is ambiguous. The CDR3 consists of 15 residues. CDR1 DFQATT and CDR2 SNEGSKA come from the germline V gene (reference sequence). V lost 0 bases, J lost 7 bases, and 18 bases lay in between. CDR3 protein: CSAREEGLGLGGYTF. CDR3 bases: TGCAGTGCTAGAGAGGAGGGCCTCGGGTTAGGTGGCTACACCTTC.

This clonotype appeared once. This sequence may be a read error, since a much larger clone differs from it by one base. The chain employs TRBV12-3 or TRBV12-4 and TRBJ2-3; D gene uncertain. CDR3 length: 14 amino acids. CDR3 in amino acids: CVSSPATTPDTQYF. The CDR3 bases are TGTGTCAGCAGTCCGGCGACCACCCCAGATACGCAGTATTTT.

CDR3 in DNA: TGTGCCAGCAGTTACTCAAACGGGGGTGCGGAGACCCAGTACTTC. Translation gives CASSYSNGGAETQYF. The chain combines TRBV6-6 with TRBJ2-5, with a possible D match to TRBD2 (6 bases). The germline V gene has CDR1 MNHNY and CDR2 SVGAGI (reference sequence). The ends were cut back, 0 bases at V and 5 bases at J, with 13 bases in the middle. This CDR3 contains 15 residues.

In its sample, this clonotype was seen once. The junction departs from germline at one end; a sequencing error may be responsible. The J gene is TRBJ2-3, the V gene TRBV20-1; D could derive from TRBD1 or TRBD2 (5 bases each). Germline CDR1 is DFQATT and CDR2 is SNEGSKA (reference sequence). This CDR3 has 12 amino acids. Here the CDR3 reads CSTSGDQDTQYF. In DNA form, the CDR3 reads TGCAGTACTAGTGGGGACCAAGATACGCAGTATTTT.

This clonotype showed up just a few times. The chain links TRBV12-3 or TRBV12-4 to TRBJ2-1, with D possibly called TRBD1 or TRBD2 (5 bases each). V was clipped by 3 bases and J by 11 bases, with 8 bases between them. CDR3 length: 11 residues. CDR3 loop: CASSFGGQQFF. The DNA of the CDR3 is TGTGCCAGCAGTTTTGGGGGACAGCAGTTCTTC.

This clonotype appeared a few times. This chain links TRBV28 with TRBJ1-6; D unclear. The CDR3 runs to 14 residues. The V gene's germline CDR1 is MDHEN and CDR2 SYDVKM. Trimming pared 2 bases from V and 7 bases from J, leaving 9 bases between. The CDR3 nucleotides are TGTGCCAGCAGTTTAAGGGATCTCAATTCACCCCTCCACTTT. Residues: CASSLRDLNSPLHF. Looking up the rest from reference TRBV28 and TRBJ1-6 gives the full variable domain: DVKVTQSSRYLVKRTGEKVFLECVQDMDHENMFWYRQDPGLGLRLIYFSYDVKMKEKGDIPEGYSVSREKKERFSLILESASTNQTSMYLCASSLRDLNSPLHFGNGTRLTVT.

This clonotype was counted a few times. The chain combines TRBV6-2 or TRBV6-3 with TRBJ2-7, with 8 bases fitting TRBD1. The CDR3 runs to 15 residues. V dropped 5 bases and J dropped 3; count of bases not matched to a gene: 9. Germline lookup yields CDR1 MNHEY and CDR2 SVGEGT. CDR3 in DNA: TGTGCCAGCAGTCCCTTATCGGACAGGGACTACGAGCAGTACGTC. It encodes CASSPLSDRDYEQYV.

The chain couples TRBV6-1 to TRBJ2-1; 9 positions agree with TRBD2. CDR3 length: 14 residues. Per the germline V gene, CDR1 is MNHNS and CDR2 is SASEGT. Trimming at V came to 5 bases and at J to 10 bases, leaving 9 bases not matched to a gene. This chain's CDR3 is CASSKAGGQSEQFF. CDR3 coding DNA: TGTGCCAGCAGTAAGGCGGGGGGGCAGTCCGAGCAGTTCTTC.

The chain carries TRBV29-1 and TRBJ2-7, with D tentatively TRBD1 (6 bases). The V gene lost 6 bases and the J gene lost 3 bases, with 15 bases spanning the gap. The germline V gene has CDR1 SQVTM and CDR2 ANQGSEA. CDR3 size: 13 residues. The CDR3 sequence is CSVVTGSVYEQYF. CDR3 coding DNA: TGCAGCGTCGTCACAGGGTCGGTCTACGAGCAGTACTTC.